This T cell receptor (beta chain) derives from a study of blood T cells in healthy people across ages. Using a J-beta primer mix together with a sample-barcoded 5' primer, a second PCR was run for roughly 7 to 12 cycles. TCRdb fed the 5' RACE reads into MiXCR, producing one record per CDR3 protein. This table has some 700,000 distinct CDR3 sequences, roughly 44% appearing once. Germline CDR1 and CDR2: LGHDT and YNNKEL (reference sequence). V shed 0 bases and J shed 6 bases, with 15 bases lying between them. The CDR3 is 15 amino acids. Study-wide results and caveats: Shifts in expanded clonotypes may have been confounded by donor CMV status, which was unknown. Donors of long life had a larger count of naive CD4+ cells and greater diversity than aged donors.

Healthy Russian Caucasian donors spanned ages about 6 to 90 years. Per-sample yields of isolated PBMCs were at least 6 million. On this clonotype: Its specificity is unknown.

The chain recombines TRBV3-1 with TRBJ2-7; D is ambiguous. The receptor's source is a woman aged 55-69 years in good health. The specimen sequenced was blood. The CDR3 sequence: CASSQDAAGRPEQYF. The CDR3 region has the DNA TGTGCCAGCAGCCAAGATGCGGCAGGTCGGCCCGAGCAGTACTTC.